Included here is one T cell receptor (beta chain) sequence, with context. Its antigen is currently unknown. This CDR3 contains 15 residues. V gave up 1 base and J gave up 2 bases; unmatched junction bases: 3. Germline V gene data show CDR1 as LGHNA and CDR2 as YNFKEQ. Expressed TCRB transcripts were sequenced after all isolated RNA was converted to cDNA. Assay: immunoSEQ multiplex PCR; the TCRdb copy retains only in-frame clones and omits some. Counted here are hundreds of thousands of clones, about an eighth occurring once; the ten biggest clones make up approximately 0.021%. The entry originates in a study of beta chain features in type 1 diabetes. Overall study findings and caveats: When Type 1 diabetes patients were examined, their TCRB CDR3s proved moderately but significantly shorter in all four CD4+ subsets.

The chain links TRBV4-2 to TRBJ2-7, with TRBD2 matching over 9 bases. The sequencing input was naive CD4+ T cells from blood. The clonotype originates from a man between 18 and 35 years old with type 1 diabetes. CDR3 in amino acids: CASSQAASGAYEQYF. CDR3 nucleotides: TGTGCCAGCAGCCAAGCGGCTAGCGGGGCCTACGAGCAGTACTTC.